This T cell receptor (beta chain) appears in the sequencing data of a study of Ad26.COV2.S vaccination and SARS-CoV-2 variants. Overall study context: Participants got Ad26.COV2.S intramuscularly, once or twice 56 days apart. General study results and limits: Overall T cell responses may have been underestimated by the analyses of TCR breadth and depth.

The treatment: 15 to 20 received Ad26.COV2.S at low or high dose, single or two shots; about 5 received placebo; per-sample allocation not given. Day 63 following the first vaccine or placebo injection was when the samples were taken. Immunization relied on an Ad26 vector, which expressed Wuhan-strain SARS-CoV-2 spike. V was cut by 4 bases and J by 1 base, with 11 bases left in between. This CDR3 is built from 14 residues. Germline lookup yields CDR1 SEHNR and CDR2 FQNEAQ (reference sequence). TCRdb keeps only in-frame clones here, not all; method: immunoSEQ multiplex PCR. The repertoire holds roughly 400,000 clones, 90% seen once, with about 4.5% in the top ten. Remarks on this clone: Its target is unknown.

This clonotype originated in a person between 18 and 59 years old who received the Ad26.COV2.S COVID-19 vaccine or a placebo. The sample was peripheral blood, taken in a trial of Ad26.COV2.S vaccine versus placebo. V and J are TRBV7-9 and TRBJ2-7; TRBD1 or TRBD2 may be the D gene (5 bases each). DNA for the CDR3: TGTGCCAGCAGCTCCCCGGGGCTTTCCTACGAGCAGTACTTC. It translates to CASSSPGLSYEQYF.